These 27 T cell receptor beta chains share one sample of origin, sequenced in a study of blood T cell repertoires in COVID-19. Using immunoSEQ multiplex PCR, the repertoire was profiled, and TCRdb retains in-frame clones only, with some absent. The sample has hundreds of thousands of clones; around four fifths are singletons. Sequencing used peripheral blood. The origin of the receptors is a woman aged 50 to 60 with active or convalescent COVID-19.

The chain has TRBV3-1 (or the pseudogene TRBV3-2) and TRBJ2-1; 13 bases agree with TRBD2. The CDR3 runs 14 residues. Trimming took 4 bases from V and 10 from J; bases not matched to a gene: 4. Germline CDR1 is LGHDT and CDR2 is YNNKEL (reference sequence). CDR3 in amino acids: CASSLGLAGVEQFF. CDR3 coding DNA: TGTGCCAGCAGCCTCGGACTAGCGGGAGTAGAGCAGTTCTTC.

The chain has TRBV6-6 and TRBJ2-1; D is possibly TRBD1 (5 bases). Germline V gives CDR1 MNHNY, CDR2 SVGAGI (reference sequence). This CDR3 has 15 amino acids. V gave up 2 bases and J gave up 4 bases, with 12 bases separating them. The DNA for the CDR3 is TGTGCCAGCAGTTACGCCCCGGACAAGTACAATGAGCAGTTCTTC. It translates to CASSYAPDKYNEQFF.

A single count supports this clone. The chain is built from TRBV27 and TRBJ2-5; possible D gene TRBD1, 6 bases. CDR1 is MNHEY, CDR2 SMNVEV, per germline (reference sequence). The CDR3 is 13 residues long. The V end was cut by 6 bases, the J end by 4 bases, with 12 bases between. CDR3 residues: CASRRTVGETQYF. For the CDR3, the DNA is TGTGCCAGCAGACGGACAGTGGGAGAGACCCAGTACTTC.

The chain joins TRBV27 to TRBJ2-7, with 15 bases that match TRBD2. Unmatched junction bases numbered 7, after V lost 3 bases and J lost 7 bases. The V gene's germline CDR1 is MNHEY and CDR2 SMNVEV (reference sequence). This CDR3 spans 16 amino acids. In DNA, the CDR3 is TGTGCCAGCAGTTTTCGGACTAGCGGGAGGGCCCGAGAGCAGTACTTC. Residues: CASSFRTSGRAREQYF.

The J gene is TRBJ1-3, the V gene TRBV19; 10 nucleotides match TRBD1. Germline trimming cut 3 bases from V and 4 bases from J; bases unmatched to any gene: 6. The CDR3 is made up of 16 amino acids. From germline, CDR1 is LNHDA and CDR2 SQIVND (reference sequence). Written as DNA, the CDR3 is TGTGCCAGTAGTATTGGGGACAGGGGCGTCGGAAACACCATATATTTT. This gives the protein CASSIGDRGVGNTIYF.

The gene calls are TRBV29-1 and TRBJ2-7; D is perhaps TRBD1 (5 bases). This CDR3 has 12 residues. CDR1 and CDR2 from the germline V gene are SQVTM and ANQGSEA. The CDR3 sequence is CSIGHVPHEQYF. CDR3 nucleotides: TGCAGTATAGGACACGTTCCCCACGAGCAGTACTTC.

The chain carries TRBV9 and TRBJ2-1; D is ambiguous. The CDR3 contains 13 residues. Germline V CDR1 and CDR2: SGDLS, YYNGEE. Deletions cut 2 bases from V and 8 bases from J, with 11 bases between. In nucleotides, the CDR3 is TGTGCCAGCAGCGTTCGCCATTCGGATGAGCAGTTCTTC. Encoded protein: CASSVRHSDEQFF.

The rearrangement uses TRBV23-1 and TRBJ2-2; 8 bases line up with TRBD2. TRBV23-1 is an ORF, and what it does is uncertain. V gave up 10 bases and J gave up 6 bases; unmatched junction bases: 13. CDR3 length: 15 amino acids. The CDR3 nucleotides read TGCGCCACCCCGGGGGGGAGGGCTTGGGCCGGGGAGCTGTTTTTT. Amino acid sequence: CATPGGRAWAGELFF.

The V and J genes are TRBV4-1 and TRBJ1-1; D gene unclear. V lost 3 bases and J lost 5, with 7 bases in between. Per germline, CDR1 MGHRA and CDR2 YSYEKL. The CDR3 spans 12 residues. CDR3 protein: CASSQGRTEAFF. The CDR3, as DNA: TGCGCCAGCAGCCAGGGGAGGACTGAAGCTTTCTTT.

The chain joins TRBV30 to TRBJ2-2; TRBD1 might be the D (5 bases). Germline CDR1 GTSNPN, CDR2 SVGIG (reference sequence). V lost 2 bases and J 6 bases, leaving 13 bases between the germline ends. The CDR3 sequence is 14 residues long. The CDR3 loop reads CAWSPARVAGELFF. CDR3 bases: TGTGCCTGGAGTCCGGCCAGGGTGGCCGGGGAGCTGTTTTTT.

The chain couples TRBV19 to TRBJ2-7; a possible D gene is TRBD2 (6 bases). Between the trimmed V and J ends, which lost 10 bases and 4 bases, there was a span of 20 bases. The CDR3 consists of 14 residues. In germline, CDR1 is LNHDA, CDR2 SQIVND (reference sequence). The CDR3 loop reads CATAGAGRGYEQYF. For the CDR3, the DNA is TGTGCCACGGCCGGGGCCGGGAGAGGGTACGAGCAGTACTTC.

To note about this clone: Different DNA sequences within this sample yield the same CDR3. The CDR3 sequence is CASSSSDRDGQPQHF. The CDR3 nucleotides read TGTGCCAGCAGTTCCTCGGACAGGGATGGGCAGCCCCAGCATTTT. The chain joins TRBV28 to TRBJ1-5; 8 bases are shared with TRBD1. Germline CDR1 reads MDHEN; CDR2 reads SYDVKM. V lost 4 bases and J lost 7; bases outside the gene matches: 9. The CDR3 contains 15 residues.

The chain recombines TRBV13 with TRBJ2-3, with 11 bases that match TRBD2. The J segment lost 6 bases and the V segment lost 5 bases, leaving 10 bases of the junction unmatched. Germline V gives CDR1 PRHDT, CDR2 FYEKMQ (reference sequence). CDR3 length: 16 amino acids. The CDR3 DNA reads as TGTGCCAGCAGCCCTTGGACTAGCGGGTTAGGGGATACGCAGTATTTT. Translating it yields CASSPWTSGLGDTQYF.

The chain carries TRBV7-2 and TRBJ2-7; 7 bases line up with TRBD1. V trimming: 1 base; J trimming: 0 bases; junction bases outside the gene matches: 3. Germline CDR1 reads SGHTA; CDR2 reads FQGNSA. The CDR3 consists of 15 residues. CDR3 sequence reads: CASSLEAGGSYEQYF. In DNA form, the CDR3 reads TGTGCCAGCAGCTTAGAGGCAGGGGGCTCCTACGAGCAGTACTTC.

V is TRBV10-3 and J is TRBJ2-3; a weak D match, TRBD2 (7 bases). Trimming pared 7 bases from V and 4 bases from J, leaving 21 bases between. The CDR3 runs 16 residues. Per the germline V gene, CDR1 is ENHRY and CDR2 is SYGVKD. CDR3 protein: CAIKGGRSAGADTQYF. In DNA form, the CDR3 reads TGTGCCATCAAGGGGGGTCGTTCTGCGGGGGCAGATACGCAGTATTTT.

The chain has TRBV9 and TRBJ1-2, with TRBD1 matching 10 bases. The CDR3 is 16 residues long. Germline lookup yields CDR1 SGDLS and CDR2 YYNGEE. V lost 0 bases to trimming and J lost 7 bases; unmatched junction nucleotides: 9. CDR3 amino acids: CASSVEPDRGNFGYTF. CDR3 nucleotide sequence: TGTGCCAGCAGCGTAGAGCCGGACAGGGGGAATTTTGGCTACACCTTC.

The chain uses TRBV5-6 and TRBJ1-2; 10 bases line up with TRBD1. Per the germline V gene, CDR1 is SGHDT and CDR2 is YYEEEE. The CDR3 length is 13 residues. With 4 bases clipped from V and 6 bases from J, the junction kept 3 bases outside the gene matches. CDR3 nucleotide sequence: TGTGCCAGCAGCCCCGGGACAGGGGATGGCTACACCTTC. Protein product: CASSPGTGDGYTF.

The genes are TRBV5-4 and TRBJ1-4, with TRBD1 as a possible D gene (6 bases). Per germline, CDR1 SGHNT and CDR2 YYREEE (reference sequence). The CDR3 loop spans 15 amino acids. Trimming stripped 0 bases from V and 7 bases from J, with 13 bases between. CDR3 protein: CASSLGGGGSEKLFF. In DNA, the CDR3 is TGTGCCAGCAGCTTGGGAGGGGGGGGAAGTGAAAAACTGTTTTTT.

This CDR3 reads CASSFGITNYGYTF. CDR3 bases: TGTGCCAGCAGCTTCGGGATAACTAACTATGGCTACACCTTC. V usage is TRBV7-3 and J usage is TRBJ1-2; D ambiguous. With 3 bases removed from V and 0 bases from J, the gap between germline ends came to 8 bases. This CDR3 is built from 14 residues. The germline V gene has CDR1 SGHTA and CDR2 FQGTGA.

The rearrangement uses TRBV18 and TRBJ2-5; 8 bases line up with TRBD2. Germline V lookup: CDR1 KGHSH, CDR2 LQKENI. There are 16 residues in the CDR3. V shed 3 bases, J shed 1 base, and the junction held 7 bases outside the gene matches. The CDR3 DNA reads as TGTGCCAGCTCACCGGACCGGCTAGCGGGCCAAGAGACCCAGTACTTC. It yields the protein CASSPDRLAGQETQYF.

Details on this clone: Compared with germline, one end of the junction differs, possibly owing to a read error. The rearrangement links TRBV29-1 to TRBJ1-2; 7 nucleotides align to TRBD1. CDR1 is SQVTM and CDR2 is ANQGSEA in the germline V gene. This CDR3 spans 11 amino acids. CDR3 nucleotide sequence: TGCAGCGTTGTGTTTGGCAGGGGGTTGGCCTTC. Amino acid sequence: CSVVFGRGLAF.

V usage is TRBV7-9 and J usage is TRBJ1-4, with 8 bases lining up with TRBD1. CDR1 and CDR2 (germline): SEHNR, FQNEAQ (reference sequence). The V segment lost 5 bases and the J segment 7 bases; nucleotides outside the gene matches: 3. The CDR3 runs 13 residues. The CDR3 reads CASSNTGGEKLFF. DNA for the CDR3: TGTGCCAGCAGCAACACAGGGGGTGAAAAACTGTTTTTT.

The J gene is TRBJ1-1, the V gene TRBV10-3; possible D gene TRBD1, 6 bases. Trimming took 4 bases from V and 0 from J, leaving 12 bases between them. The germline V gene encodes CDR1 ENHRY and CDR2 SYGVKD. The CDR3 covers 15 residues. For the CDR3, the DNA is TGTGCCATCAGTGGAATACAGGGTCTGAACACTGAAGCTTTCTTT. Protein sequence: CAISGIQGLNTEAFF.

The chain links TRBV7-2 to TRBJ2-1; TRBD2 agrees at 8 bases. The CDR3 has 15 residues. Unmatched junction bases numbered 8, after V lost 2 bases and J lost 8 bases. Looked up from germline, CDR1 is SGHTA and CDR2 is FQGNSA. CDR3 protein: CASSLSSGSIYEQFF. CDR3 nucleotide sequence: TGTGCCAGCAGCTTATCGAGCGGGAGTATCTATGAGCAGTTCTTC. The entire variable domain, with the rest obtained from reference TRBV7-2 and TRBJ2-1, is as follows: GAGVSQSPSNKVTEKGKDVELRCDPISGHTALYWYRQSLGQGLEFLIYFQGNSAPDKSGLPSDRFSAERTGGSVSTLTIQRTQQEDSAVYLCASSLSSGSIYEQFFGPGTRLTVL.

The chain uses TRBV12-2 and TRBJ2-7; the table's TRBD2 call for D was not verified on the DNA. TRBV12-2 is a pseudogene. This CDR3 is 17 amino acids long. CDR3 DNA sequence: TGTGCAAGTCGCTTACTACGGACTAGCGGGAGGGGGTACGAGCAGTACTTC. The encoded protein is CASRLLRTSGRGYEQYF.

The gene calls are TRBV3-1 (or the pseudogene TRBV3-2) and TRBJ2-1, with TRBD2 as a possible D gene (5 bases). The CDR3 is made up of 11 amino acids. Trimming took 2 bases from V and 12 from J, leaving 8 bases between them. In germline, CDR1 is LGHDT, CDR2 YNNKEL (reference sequence). CDR3 region: CASSQSSMQFF. The DNA of the CDR3 is TGTGCCAGCAGCCAATCTAGCATGCAGTTCTTC.

The genes are TRBV5-1 and TRBJ2-7; 7 bases line up with TRBD1. V gave up 4 bases and J gave up 3 bases; unmatched junction bases: 7. The germline V gene encodes CDR1 SGHRS and CDR2 YFSETQ. The CDR3 is made up of 14 amino acids. The CDR3 bases are TGCGCCAGCAGCCCGGGGACAGTATACTACGAGCAGTACTTC. It codes for CASSPGTVYYEQYF. Full variable domain (missing parts from reference TRBV5-1 and TRBJ2-7): KAGVTQTPRYLIKTRGQQVTLSCSPISGHRSVSWYQQTPGQGLQFLFEYFSETQRNKGNFPGRFSGRQFSNSRSEMNVSTLELGDSALYLCASSPGTVYYEQYFGPGTRLTVT.